This T cell receptor (beta chain) was sequenced during a study of blood T cell repertoires in COVID-19. Whole-study context: Nucleic acid was either cDNA or gDNA, and it came from T cells, B-cell-depleted T cells, or PBMCs.

In this sample, this clone turned up a few times. Germline V CDR1 and CDR2: WNHNN, SYGVQD (reference sequence). V dropped 0 bases and J dropped 7 bases, with 14 bases sitting between them. This CDR3 spans 15 amino acids. As originally analysed: It was from reference gene primer amplification that nucleated cell counts were estimated. The table came from immunoSEQ multiplex PCR; TCRdb's copy has only in-frame clones and leaves some out. V and J calls and clone size are those listed in that table; D and trimming were worked out from the DNA. This repertoire shows roughly 98,000 clones, 70% to 90% found once; its top ten account for 12%.

The sequencing sample was made of peripheral blood. The V gene is TRBV10-1, the J gene TRBJ2-3, with D perhaps matching TRBD1 (5 bases). The clonotype originates from a woman aged 70-85 years with active or convalescent COVID-19. CDR3: CASSESERGPYTQYF. CDR3 coding DNA: TGCGCCAGCAGTGAGTCTGAAAGGGGTCCATATACGCAGTATTTT.